This T cell receptor beta chain appears in the sequencing data of a study of shared clonotypes between healthy human individuals. The table came from immunoSEQ multiplex PCR; TCRdb's copy has only in-frame clones and leaves some out. The data hold hundreds of thousands of clones, with about 96% observed a single time. This clone occurred a few times. Selected positively for CCR7 and CD45RO-negative, naive CD8 cells excluded terminally differentiated effector memory CD45RA+ cells. CDR1 is SGHDT and CDR2 is YYEEEE in the germline V gene. The junction had 7 bases not matched to a gene; V was cut back by 5 bases and J by 7 bases. The CDR3 is 13 residues long.

Sequenced input: naive CD8+ T cells sorted from blood. This chain links TRBV5-6 with TRBJ1-2, with 8 bases that match TRBD1. The source is a woman in her 30s in good health. The CDR3 loop is CASSYQGASGYTF. The CDR3 region has the DNA TGTGCCAGCAGTTACCAGGGGGCGAGTGGCTACACCTTC. The variable domain in full, completed from reference TRBV5-6 and TRBJ1-2, reads DAGVTQSPTHLIKTRGQQVTLRCSPKSGHDTVSWYQQALGQGPQFIFQYYEEEERQRGNFPDRFSGHQFPNYSSELNVNALLLGDSALYLCASSYQGASGYTFGSGTRLTVV.